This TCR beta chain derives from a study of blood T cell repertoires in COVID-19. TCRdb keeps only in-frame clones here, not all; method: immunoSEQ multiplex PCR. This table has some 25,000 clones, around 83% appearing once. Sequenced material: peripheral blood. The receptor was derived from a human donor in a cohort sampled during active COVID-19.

The chain's CDR3 is CASSLDSNTGELFF. Here the CDR3 DNA reads TGTGCCAGCAGCTTAGACTCGAACACCGGGGAGCTGTTTTTT. This chain links TRBV7-3 with TRBJ2-2; D call uncertain. The CDR3 runs 14 residues. The V end lost 2 bases, the J end lost 0 bases, and 4 bases lay between the germline ends. The germline V gene has CDR1 SGHTA and CDR2 FQGTGA.